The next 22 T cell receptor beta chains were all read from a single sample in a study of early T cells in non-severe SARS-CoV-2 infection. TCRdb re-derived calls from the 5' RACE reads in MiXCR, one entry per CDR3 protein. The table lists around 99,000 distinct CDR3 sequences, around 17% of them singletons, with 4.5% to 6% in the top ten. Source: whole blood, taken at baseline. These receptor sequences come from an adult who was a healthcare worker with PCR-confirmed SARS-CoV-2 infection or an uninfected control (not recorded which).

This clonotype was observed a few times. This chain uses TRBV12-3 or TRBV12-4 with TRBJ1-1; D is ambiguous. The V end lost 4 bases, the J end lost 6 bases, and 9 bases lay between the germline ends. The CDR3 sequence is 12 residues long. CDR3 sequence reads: CASSSLDAEAFF. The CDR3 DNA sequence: TGTGCCAGCAGTTCTCTGGACGCTGAAGCTTTCTTT.

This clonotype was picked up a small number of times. The CDR3 here is CASTGEPGGNYEQYF. The CDR3 DNA is TGCGCCAGCACCGGGGAGCCGGGCGGGAACTACGAGCAGTACTTC. This chain connects TRBV5-1 to TRBJ2-7; D may be TRBD2 (6 bases). Germline CDR1 SGHRS, CDR2 YFSETQ. The CDR3 runs 15 residues. Trimming cost V 6 bases and J 3 bases, with 19 bases left between them.

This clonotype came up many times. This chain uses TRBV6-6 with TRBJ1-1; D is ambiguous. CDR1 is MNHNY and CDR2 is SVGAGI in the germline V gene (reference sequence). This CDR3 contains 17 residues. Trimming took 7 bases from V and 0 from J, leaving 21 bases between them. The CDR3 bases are TGTGCCAGCACTAAATTAGAGATGGTGCGGCTGAACACTGAAGCTTTCTTT. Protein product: CASTKLEMVRLNTEAFF.

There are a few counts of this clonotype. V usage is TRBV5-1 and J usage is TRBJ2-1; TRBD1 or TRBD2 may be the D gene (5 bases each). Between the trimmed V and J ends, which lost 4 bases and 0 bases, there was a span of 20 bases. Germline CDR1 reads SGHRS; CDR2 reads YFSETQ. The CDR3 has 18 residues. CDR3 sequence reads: CASSGGIERGSSYNEQFF. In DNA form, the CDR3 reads TGCGCCAGCAGCGGGGGTATCGAGCGCGGTAGCTCCTACAATGAGCAGTTCTTC.

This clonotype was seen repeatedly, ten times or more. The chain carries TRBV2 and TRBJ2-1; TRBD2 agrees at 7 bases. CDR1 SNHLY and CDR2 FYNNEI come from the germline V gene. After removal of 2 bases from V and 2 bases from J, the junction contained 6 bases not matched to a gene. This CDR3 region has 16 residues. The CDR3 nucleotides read TGTGCCAGCAGTGAATACCCGCGGGAGCCCTACAATGAGCAGTTCTTC. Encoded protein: CASSEYPREPYNEQFF. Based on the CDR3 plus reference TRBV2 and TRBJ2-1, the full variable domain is EPEVTQTPSHQVTQMGQEVILRCVPISNHLYFYWYRQILGQKVEFLVSFYNNEISEKSEIFDDQFSVERPDGSNFTLKIRSTKLEDSAMYFCASSEYPREPYNEQFFGPGTRLTVL.

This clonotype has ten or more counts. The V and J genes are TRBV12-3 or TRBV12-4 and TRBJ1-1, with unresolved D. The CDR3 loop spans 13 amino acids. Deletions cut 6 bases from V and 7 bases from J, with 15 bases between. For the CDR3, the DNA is TGTGCCAGCAGCCCCCTTTCAACGGGTGAAGCTTTCTTT. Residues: CASSPLSTGEAFF.

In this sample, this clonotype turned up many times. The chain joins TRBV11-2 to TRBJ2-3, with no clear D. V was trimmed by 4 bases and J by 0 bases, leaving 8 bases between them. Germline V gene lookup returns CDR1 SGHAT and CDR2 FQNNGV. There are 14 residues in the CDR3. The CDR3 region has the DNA TGTGCCAGCAGCTCCCTAAGTAGCACAGATACGCAGTATTTT. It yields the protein CASSSLSSTDTQYF.

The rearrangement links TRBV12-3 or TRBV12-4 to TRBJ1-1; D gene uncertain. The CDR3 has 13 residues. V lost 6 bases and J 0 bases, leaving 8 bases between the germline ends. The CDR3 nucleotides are TGTGCCAGCAGCGATAACATGAACACTGAAGCTTTCTTT. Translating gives CASSDNMNTEAFF.

Written as DNA, the CDR3 is TGTGCCAGCAGTTGGACTAGCGGGAGGGAGCTGTTTTTT. It yields the protein CASSWTSGRELFF. This chain joins TRBV21-1 and TRBJ2-2; the D call TRBD2 from the table was never checked on the DNA. TRBV21-1 is a known pseudogene. The CDR3 is made up of 13 amino acids.

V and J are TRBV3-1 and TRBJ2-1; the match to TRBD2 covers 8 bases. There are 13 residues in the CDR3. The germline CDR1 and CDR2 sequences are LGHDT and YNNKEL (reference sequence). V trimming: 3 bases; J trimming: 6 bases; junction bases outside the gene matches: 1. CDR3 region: CASSQSGSNEQFF. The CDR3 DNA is TGTGCCAGCAGCCAGAGCGGGAGCAATGAGCAGTTCTTC.

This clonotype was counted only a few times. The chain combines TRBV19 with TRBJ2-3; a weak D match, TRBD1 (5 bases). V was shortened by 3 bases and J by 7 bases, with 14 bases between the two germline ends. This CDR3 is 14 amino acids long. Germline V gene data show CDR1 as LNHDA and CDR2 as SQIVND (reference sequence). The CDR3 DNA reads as TGTGCCAGTAGTATCTTGGCAGGGAAGAATACGCAGTATTTT. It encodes CASSILAGKNTQYF.

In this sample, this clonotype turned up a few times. The CDR3 here is CASSPRSYEQYF. CDR3 DNA sequence: TGTGCCAGCTCACCCCGCTCCTACGAGCAGTACTTC. The chain couples TRBV18 to TRBJ2-7; D unresolved. The CDR3 is made up of 12 amino acids. Germline V lookup: CDR1 KGHSH, CDR2 LQKENI. The V end lost 3 bases, the J end lost 0 bases, and 3 bases lay between the germline ends.

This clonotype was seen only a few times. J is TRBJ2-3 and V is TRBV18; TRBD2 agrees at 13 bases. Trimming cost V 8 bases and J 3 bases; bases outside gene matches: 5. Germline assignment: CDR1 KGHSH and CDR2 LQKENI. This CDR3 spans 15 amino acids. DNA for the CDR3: TGTGCCAGCCGAGGACTAGCGGGAGTTACAGATACGCAGTATTTT. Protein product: CASRGLAGVTDTQYF.

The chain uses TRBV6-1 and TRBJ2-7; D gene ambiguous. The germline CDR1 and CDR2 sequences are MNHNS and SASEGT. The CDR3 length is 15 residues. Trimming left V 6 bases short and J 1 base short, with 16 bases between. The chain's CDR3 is CASSKAWGTSYEQYF. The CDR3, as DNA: TGTGCCAGCAGCAAAGCCTGGGGTACTTCCTACGAGCAGTACTTC.

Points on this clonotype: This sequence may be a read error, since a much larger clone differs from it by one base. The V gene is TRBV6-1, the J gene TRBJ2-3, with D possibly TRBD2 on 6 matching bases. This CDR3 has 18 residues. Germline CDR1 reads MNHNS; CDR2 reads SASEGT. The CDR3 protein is CTSSDAPRGGVLTDTQYF. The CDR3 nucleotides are TGTACCAGCAGTGATGCCCCACGGGGAGGCGTCCTCACAGATACGCAGTATTTT.

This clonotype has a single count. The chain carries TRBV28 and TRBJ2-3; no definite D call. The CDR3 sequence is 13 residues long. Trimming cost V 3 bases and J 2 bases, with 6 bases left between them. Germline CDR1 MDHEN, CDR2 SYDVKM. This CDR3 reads CASSFLPTDTQYF. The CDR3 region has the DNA TGTGCCAGCAGTTTTTTACCCACAGATACGCAGTATTTT.

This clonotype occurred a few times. The CDR3 sequence: CATSGTQDSYNEQFF. The CDR3 DNA is TGTGCCACCAGTGGGACCCAGGATTCCTACAATGAGCAGTTCTTC. The V call is TRBV24-1, the J call TRBJ2-1; D not certain. CDR3 length: 15 amino acids. Per germline, CDR1 KGHDR and CDR2 SFDVKD. V gave up 5 bases and J gave up 1 base, with 11 bases separating them.

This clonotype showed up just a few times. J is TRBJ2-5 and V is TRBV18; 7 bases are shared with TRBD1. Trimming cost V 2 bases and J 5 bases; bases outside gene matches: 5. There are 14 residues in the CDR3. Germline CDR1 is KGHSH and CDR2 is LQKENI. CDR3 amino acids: CASSPIVQGETQYF. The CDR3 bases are TGTGCCAGCTCACCAATTGTACAGGGGGAGACCCAGTACTTC.

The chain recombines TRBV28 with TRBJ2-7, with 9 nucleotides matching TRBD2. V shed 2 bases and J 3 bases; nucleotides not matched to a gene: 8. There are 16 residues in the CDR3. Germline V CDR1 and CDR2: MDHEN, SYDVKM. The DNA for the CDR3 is TGTGCCAGCAGTTTAGGGCGGCGGGAGGGCCTCTACGAGCAGTACTTC. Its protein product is CASSLGRREGLYEQYF.

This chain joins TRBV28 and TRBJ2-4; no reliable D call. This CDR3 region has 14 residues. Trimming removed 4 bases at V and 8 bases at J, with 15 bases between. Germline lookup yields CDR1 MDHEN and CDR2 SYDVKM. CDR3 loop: CASSSGSHTHIQYF. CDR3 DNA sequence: TGTGCCAGCAGTTCGGGCAGCCATACTCACATTCAGTACTTC.

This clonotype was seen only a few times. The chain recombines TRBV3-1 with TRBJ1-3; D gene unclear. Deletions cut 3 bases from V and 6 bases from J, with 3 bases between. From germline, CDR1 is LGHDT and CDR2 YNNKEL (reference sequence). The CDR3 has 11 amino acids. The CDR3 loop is CASSQANTIYF. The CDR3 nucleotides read TGTGCCAGCAGCCAGGCAAACACCATATATTTT.

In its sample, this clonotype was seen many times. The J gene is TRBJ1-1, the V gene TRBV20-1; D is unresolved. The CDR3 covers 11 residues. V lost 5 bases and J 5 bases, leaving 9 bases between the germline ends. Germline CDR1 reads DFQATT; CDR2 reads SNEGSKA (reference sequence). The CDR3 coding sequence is TGCAGTGCTGTCCGGGTAACTGAAGCTTTCTTT. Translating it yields CSAVRVTEAFF.